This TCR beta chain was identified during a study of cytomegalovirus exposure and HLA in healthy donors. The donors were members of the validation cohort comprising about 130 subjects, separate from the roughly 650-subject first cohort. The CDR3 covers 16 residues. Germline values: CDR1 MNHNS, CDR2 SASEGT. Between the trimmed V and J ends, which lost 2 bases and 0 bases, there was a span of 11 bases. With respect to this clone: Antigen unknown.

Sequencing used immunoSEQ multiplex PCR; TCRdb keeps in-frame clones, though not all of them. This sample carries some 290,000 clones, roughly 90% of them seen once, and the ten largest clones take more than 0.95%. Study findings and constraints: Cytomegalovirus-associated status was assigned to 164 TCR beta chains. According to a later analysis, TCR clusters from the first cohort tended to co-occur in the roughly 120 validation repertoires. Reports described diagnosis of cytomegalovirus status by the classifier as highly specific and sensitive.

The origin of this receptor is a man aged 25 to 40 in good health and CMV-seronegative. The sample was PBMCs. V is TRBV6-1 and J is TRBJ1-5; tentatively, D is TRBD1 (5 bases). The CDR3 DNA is TGTGCCAGCAGTGAATCGGGGGGTTATAGCAATCAGCCCCAGCATTTT. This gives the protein CASSESGGYSNQPQHF.